This TCR beta chain was retrieved from a study of blood T cell repertoires in COVID-19. Looked up from germline, CDR1 is MDHEN and CDR2 is SYDVKM. V lost 9 bases, J lost 0 bases, and 6 bases lay in between. The CDR3 loop spans 11 amino acids. Only in-frame clones appear in the TCRdb table, and some are missing; sequencing was by immunoSEQ multiplex PCR. The sample contains 250,000 or so clones, approximately 85% of which appear only once. The sample consisted of PBMCs or T cells enriched from blood (not recorded which). The clonotype was recovered from a woman in her forties or fifties who had recovered from COVID-19. The rearrangement links TRBV28 to TRBJ2-7, with no clear D. The CDR3 region is CASPVSYEQYF. Written as DNA, the CDR3 is TGTGCCAGTCCCGTCTCCTACGAGCAGTACTTC.